The 24 T cell receptor beta chains listed next were all sequenced from one sample in a study of CD8+CD57+ T cells in acquired aplastic anemia. The TCR beta profiling, which covered VDJ combination and CDR3 sequence, was carried out using genomic DNA as the template. TCRdb itself ran the reads through MiXCR, one entry per CDR3 protein. The sample lists roughly 160,000 distinct CDR3 sequences, 55% to 75% occurring once. The sample was sorted CD4+, CD8+, or CD8+CD57+ T cells (not recorded which) from PBMCs. Receptors originate from a human donor in good health.

This clonotype appeared a few times. The CDR3, as DNA: TGCGCCAGCAGCGGGGACAGGGCTGGGGCCAACGTCCTGACTTTC. Translating it yields CASSGDRAGANVLTF. The rearrangement joins TRBV5-1 to TRBJ2-6; 9 bases agree with TRBD1. The J segment lost 2 bases and the V segment lost 4 bases, leaving 1 base of the junction unmatched. This CDR3 contains 15 residues. CDR1 is SGHRS, CDR2 YFSETQ, per germline.

This chain links TRBV20-1 with TRBJ2-1, with 10 bases matching TRBD2. The V gene's germline CDR1 is DFQATT and CDR2 SNEGSKA (reference sequence). Germline trimming cut 8 bases from V and 6 bases from J; bases unmatched to any gene: 4. The CDR3 extends over 12 amino acids. CDR3: CSNLAGANEQFF. DNA of the CDR3: TGCAGTAACCTAGCGGGGGCCAATGAGCAGTTCTTC.

This clonotype showed up just a few times. This chain uses TRBV4-1 with TRBJ2-3, with a weak D call TRBD2 (7 bases). Germline-derived CDR1 and CDR2 are MGHRA and YSYEKL. V was clipped by 4 bases and J by 4 bases, with 18 bases between them. The CDR3 runs 16 residues. In nucleotides, the CDR3 is TGCGCCAGCAGCCGAGAGGGGGAAGGGAGGGCAGATACGCAGTATTTT. Its translation is CASSREGEGRADTQYF.

This chain connects TRBV10-3 to TRBJ2-3; 7 bases fit TRBD2. With V trimmed by 0 bases and J by 5 bases, 11 bases remained unmatched. Germline V lookup: CDR1 ENHRY, CDR2 SYGVKD. The CDR3 totals 17 residues. CDR3 DNA sequence: TGTGCCATCAGTGAGTCATGGGCGGGAGACGAAGGAGATACGCAGTATTTT. This gives the protein CAISESWAGDEGDTQYF.

The gene calls are TRBV5-4 and TRBJ1-5; maybe TRBD1 (6 bases). This CDR3 spans 15 amino acids. CDR1 is SGHNT, CDR2 YYREEE, per germline (reference sequence). V gave up 0 bases and J gave up 0 bases, with 7 bases separating them. CDR3 residues: CASSLAGDSNQPQHF. The CDR3, as DNA: TGTGCCAGCAGCTTGGCAGGGGATAGCAATCAGCCCCAGCATTTT.

This clonotype showed up many times. The chain uses TRBV7-2 and TRBJ1-2; D gene ambiguous. The V gene's germline CDR1 is SGHTA and CDR2 FQGNSA. The CDR3 loop spans 13 amino acids. The V and J ends lost 7 bases and 3 bases respectively, with 12 bases between them. The DNA of the CDR3 is TGTGCCAGCACCGAACCACCCGACTATGGCTACACCTTC. Translation gives CASTEPPDYGYTF. The whole variable domain, filled in from reference TRBV7-2 and TRBJ1-2, reads GAGVSQSPSNKVTEKGKDVELRCDPISGHTALYWYRQSLGQGLEFLIYFQGNSAPDKSGLPSDRFSAERTGGSVSTLTIQRTQQEDSAVYLCASTEPPDYGYTFGSGTRLTVV.

The chain uses TRBV19 and TRBJ2-3; the D gene is possibly TRBD2 (6 bases). CDR1 is LNHDA, CDR2 SQIVND, per germline (reference sequence). The CDR3 sequence is 13 residues long. Trimming took off 6 bases at V and 2 bases at J, with 9 bases between the two ends. The CDR3 region is CASSGRVTDTQYF. The DNA for the CDR3 is TGTGCCAGTAGCGGGAGAGTCACAGATACGCAGTATTTT.

The J gene is TRBJ2-3, the V gene TRBV10-3; possible D gene TRBD1, 5 bases. Per germline, CDR1 ENHRY and CDR2 SYGVKD. Between the trimmed V and J ends, which lost 4 bases and 4 bases, there was a span of 9 bases. The CDR3 extends over 13 amino acids. The CDR3 protein is CAISVKGADTQYF. In nucleotides, the CDR3 is TGTGCCATCAGTGTCAAAGGGGCAGATACGCAGTATTTT.

The V gene is TRBV25-1, the J gene TRBJ2-7; TRBD2 is a possible D gene (6 bases). The CDR3 is 12 residues long. Germline V gene data show CDR1 as MGHDK and CDR2 as SYGVNS. The V end lost 4 bases, the J end lost 3 bases, and 7 bases lay between the germline ends. The CDR3 reads CASSGDFYEQYF. CDR3 nucleotide sequence: TGTGCCAGCAGTGGGGACTTCTACGAGCAGTACTTC.

The V gene is TRBV2, the J gene TRBJ2-7; D not resolved. V was pared by 1 base and J by 0 bases, with 4 bases between. The CDR3 is 13 amino acids. CDR1 and CDR2 (germline): SNHLY, FYNNEI. As DNA, the CDR3 is TGTGCCAGCAGTGAAGGGGTCTCCTACGAGCAGTACTTC. Protein sequence: CASSEGVSYEQYF.

The J gene is TRBJ1-5, the V gene TRBV2; no reliable D call. This CDR3 has 13 amino acids. Between the trimmed V and J ends, which lost 7 bases and 4 bases, there was a span of 11 bases. CDR1 and CDR2 (germline): SNHLY, FYNNEI. CDR3 bases: TGTGCCAGCACATTCGCGGGGAATCAGCCCCAGCATTTT. Amino acid sequence: CASTFAGNQPQHF.

The table lists this clonotype with a few counts. The genes are TRBV24-1 and TRBJ2-5; 7 bases are shared with TRBD2. Trimming removed 7 bases from V and 5 bases from J; junction bases left unmatched: 6. The CDR3 is 13 amino acids. Germline V gene lookup returns CDR1 KGHDR and CDR2 SFDVKD. The DNA for the CDR3 is TGTGCCACCAGCGGACAAGCGGGGGAGACCCAGTACTTC. Its protein is CATSGQAGETQYF.

This clonotype has a count of ten or more. The chain combines TRBV6-1 with TRBJ1-6, with 11 bases fitting TRBD1. Germline loops: CDR1 MNHNS, CDR2 SASEGT. The CDR3 consists of 13 residues. The trim removed 8 bases at V and 7 bases at J, leaving 1 base unmatched. CDR3 sequence reads: CASGQGANSPLHF. The CDR3 DNA follows: TGTGCCAGCGGACAGGGGGCGAATTCACCCCTCCACTTT.

This clonotype showed up just once. This is likely a read error, given that the CDR3 carries no conserved phenylalanine or tryptophan at its end. The CDR3 region has the DNA TGTGCCAGCAGCCAAAGGCAGGGGGCAAATGAGCAGTTCTCC. Translated, it gives CASSQRQGANEQFS. The chain uses TRBV5-6 and TRBJ2-1; 8 bases line up with TRBD1. The V gene's germline CDR1 is SGHDT and CDR2 YYEEEE. The CDR3 has 14 amino acids. The trim removed 4 bases at V and 7 bases at J, leaving 7 bases unmatched.

There are many counts of this clonotype. CDR3 nucleotide sequence: TGCAGTGCTAGAGATCGACTAGCGGGAGTGTATTACAATGAGCAGTTCTTC. Its translation is CSARDRLAGVYYNEQFF. V is TRBV20-1 and J is TRBJ2-1; 12 bases line up with TRBD2. Germline CDR1 DFQATT, CDR2 SNEGSKA (reference sequence). The CDR3 consists of 17 residues. V gave up 0 bases and J gave up 4 bases; unmatched junction bases: 7.

As for this clonotype: Compared with germline, one end of the junction differs, possibly owing to a read error. The V and J genes are TRBV24-1 and TRBJ1-2; 8 bases are shared with TRBD1. The CDR3 is made up of 15 amino acids. CDR1 is KGHDR, CDR2 SFDVKD, per germline. CDR3 loop: CATGEPGQAIYGYTF. CDR3 coding DNA: TGTGCCACCGGTGAGCCGGGACAGGCGATCTATGGCTACACCTTC.

The CDR3 sequence: CASSIRSGYNTGELFF. The CDR3 bases are TGTGCCAGTAGTATACGGAGCGGGTATAACACCGGGGAGCTGTTTTTT. The genes are TRBV19 and TRBJ2-2; TRBD2 might be the D (6 bases). Trimming removed 2 bases from V and 2 bases from J, with 12 bases in between. Germline V CDR1 and CDR2: LNHDA, SQIVND (reference sequence). The CDR3 has 16 amino acids.

The chain combines TRBV6-6 with TRBJ1-6; D gene uncertain. This CDR3 spans 11 amino acids. Germline V lookup: CDR1 MNHNY, CDR2 SVGAGI (reference sequence). V lost 7 bases and J 7 bases, leaving 5 bases between the germline ends. The CDR3 region has the DNA TGTGCCAGCACGGGGAATTCACCCCTCCACTTT. Translation: CASTGNSPLHF.

V is TRBV5-1 and J is TRBJ2-3; a weak D match, TRBD2 (6 bases). Germline-derived CDR1 and CDR2 are SGHRS and YFSETQ. The CDR3 is 15 amino acids. V lost 1 base to trimming and J lost 1 base, with 10 bases between them. The CDR3 reads CASSLRAGRTDTQYF. The CDR3, as DNA: TGCGCCAGCAGCTTGCGAGCGGGCCGCACAGATACGCAGTATTTT.

This clonotype was observed a handful of times. The chain links TRBV7-8 to TRBJ1-1, with D possibly matching TRBD1 (5 bases). Germline lookup yields CDR1 SGHVS and CDR2 FQNEAQ. The germline V and J ends were trimmed by 5 bases and 1 base, with 17 bases remaining between them. The CDR3 extends over 16 amino acids. The CDR3 coding sequence is TGTGCCAGCAGCCGCCATATAGACAGAGCGAACACTGAAGCTTTCTTT. Its protein product is CASSRHIDRANTEAFF.

The chain links TRBV7-9 to TRBJ1-1, with TRBD1 identical over 10 bases. CDR3 length: 15 amino acids. Germline V lookup: CDR1 SEHNR, CDR2 FQNEAQ (reference sequence). V lost 1 base to trimming and J lost 8 bases; unmatched junction nucleotides: 7. The CDR3 loop is CASSLEGQGREEAFF. The CDR3 DNA reads as TGTGCCAGCAGCTTAGAGGGACAGGGGAGGGAAGAAGCTTTCTTT.

V gene TRBV7-2 combines with J gene TRBJ2-4; maybe TRBD1 (5 bases). TRBJ2-7 explains the end of the DNA better; the J call may be wrong. The CDR3 has 17 residues. Germline assignment: CDR1 SGHTA and CDR2 FQGNSA. The DNA of the CDR3 is TGTGCCAGCAGCTTTAACCAAGGTCCAGGGTATACCTACGAGCAGTACTTC. It is translated as CASSFNQGPGYTYEQYF.

The genes are TRBV20-1 and TRBJ2-5; 9 positions match TRBD2. Germline V CDR1 and CDR2: DFQATT, SNEGSKA (reference sequence). V lost 3 bases, J lost 3 bases, and 5 bases stayed unmatched. This CDR3 spans 14 amino acids. The DNA for the CDR3 is TGCAGTGCTAGTTTTTCTAGCGGGAAAGAGACCCAGTACTTC. Amino acids: CSASFSSGKETQYF.

The chain carries TRBV19 and TRBJ2-1, with 13 nucleotides matching TRBD2. V shed 6 bases, J shed 4 bases, and the junction held 3 bases outside the gene matches. Germline-derived CDR1 and CDR2 are LNHDA and SQIVND (reference sequence). The CDR3 extends over 15 amino acids. In DNA form, the CDR3 reads TGTGCCAGTAGCCGGACTAGCGGGAGTTACAATGAGCAGTTCTTC. Its protein is CASSRTSGSYNEQFF. The full variable domain, rest sourced from reference TRBV19 and TRBJ2-1, is DGGITQSPKYLFRKEGQNVTLSCEQNLNHDAMYWYRQDPGQGLRLIYYSQIVNDFQKGDIAEGYSVSREKKESFPLTVTSAQKNPTAFYLCASSRTSGSYNEQFFGPGTRLTVL.